The 16 T cell receptor beta chains presented below share a single source sample, sequenced in a study of T cells after yellow fever vaccination. TCRdb re-called the 5' RACE reads with MiXCR, one entry per CDR3 protein. The table shows a few hundred thousand distinct CDR3 sequences, with roughly 4% occurring only once. Sequences were derived from PBMCs, sampled on the day of the yellow fever booster vaccination. The source of these receptors is a man between 18 and 29 years old who received the YFV17D yellow fever vaccine.

This chain uses TRBV6-6 with TRBJ2-1, with TRBD1 identical over 9 bases. The CDR3 runs 15 residues. Germline V lookup: CDR1 MNHNY, CDR2 SVGAGI (reference sequence). J was trimmed by 14 bases and V by 0 bases; bases with no gene match: 11. For the CDR3, the DNA is TGTGCCAGCAGTTACTCCGGGACAGGGAGATCGTCGAAGTTCTTC. As protein: CASSYSGTGRSSKFF.

This clonotype was detected ten times or more. This sequence joins TRBV5-1 and TRBJ2-5; D may correspond to TRBD1 or TRBD2 (5 bases each). Per the germline V gene, CDR1 is SGHRS and CDR2 is YFSETQ. The CDR3 has 16 residues. V lost 7 bases and J 4 bases, leaving 23 bases between the germline ends. CDR3 sequence (DNA): TGCGCCAGCTTAAGAGGGACCGACGGAAATAGAGAGACCCAGTACTTC. Protein sequence: CASLRGTDGNRETQYF.

This clonotype was seen at least ten times. The rearrangement joins TRBV7-3 to TRBJ2-2; 14 bases are a match to TRBD2. V shed 4 bases, J shed 5 bases, and the junction held 12 bases outside the gene matches. Germline V gene sequence: CDR1 SGHTA, CDR2 FQGTGA. This CDR3 comprises 19 residues. CDR3 protein: CASSSSGLAGAAMTGELFF. The CDR3 DNA reads as TGTGCCAGCAGCTCCTCGGGACTAGCGGGGGCGGCTATGACCGGGGAGCTGTTTTTT.

The sample holds many counts of this clonotype. The chain carries TRBV11-2 and TRBJ2-7; a weak D match, TRBD1 (5 bases). Trimming took off 5 bases at V and 2 bases at J, with 10 bases between the two ends. CDR1 and CDR2 from the germline V gene are SGHAT and FQNNGV. This CDR3 region has 13 residues. The CDR3 nucleotides are TGTGCCAGCAGCACACAGGCGACCTACGAGCAGTACTTC. Amino acid sequence: CASSTQATYEQYF.

This clonotype was observed many times. The junction departs from germline at one end; a sequencing error may be responsible. The gene calls are TRBV28 and TRBJ1-5; D is unclear. The CDR3 runs to 11 residues. The germline CDR1 and CDR2 sequences are MDHEN and SYDVKM. CDR3 bases: TGTGCCAGTAGTTCCCCCGGACTCCAGCATTTT. This codes for CASSSPGLQHF.

In this sample, this clonotype turned up many times. The chain carries TRBV5-5 and TRBJ2-2, with 8 nucleotides matching TRBD1. Germline lookup yields CDR1 SGHKS and CDR2 YYEKEE (reference sequence). This CDR3 has 16 amino acids. V lost 4 bases and J lost 4; bases outside the gene matches: 9. CDR3 protein: CASSANRGVGTGELFF. The CDR3 nucleotides read TGTGCCAGCAGCGCAAACAGGGGGGTGGGCACCGGGGAGCTGTTTTTT.

This clonotype was counted ten times or more. This chain connects TRBV28 to TRBJ1-2, with a weak D call TRBD1 (5 bases). The CDR3 covers 16 residues. V lost 2 bases and J lost 1, with 14 bases in between. Germline V CDR1 and CDR2: MDHEN, SYDVKM. CDR3 sequence: CASSLRAGRGNYGYTF. In nucleotides, the CDR3 is TGTGCCAGCAGTTTAAGGGCGGGGCGGGGTAACTATGGCTACACCTTC.

This clonotype has more than one count but fewer than ten. The CDR3 DNA follows: TGCAGTGCTAGAGATGGGGCTAGCGGGGGGGGAGAGACCCAGTACTTC. It translates to CSARDGASGGGETQYF. The chain joins TRBV20-1 to TRBJ2-5, with TRBD2 matching 12 bases. Germline V gene data show CDR1 as DFQATT and CDR2 as SNEGSKA (reference sequence). V dropped 0 bases and J dropped 4; count of bases not matched to a gene: 6. The CDR3 extends over 16 amino acids.

The chain couples TRBV4-1 to TRBJ2-2, with TRBD1 matching 8 bases. The junction had 7 bases not matched to a gene; V was cut back by 2 bases and J by 5 bases. This CDR3 is 16 amino acids long. CDR1 is MGHRA, CDR2 YSYEKL, per germline. CDR3 in amino acids: CASSQPGQGSTGELFF. The DNA for the CDR3 is TGCGCCAGCAGCCAACCAGGACAGGGTAGTACCGGGGAGCTGTTTTTT.

This clonotype showed up just a few times. This sequence joins TRBV5-4 and TRBJ2-3; the match to TRBD2 covers 8 bases. Germline V gene data show CDR1 as SGHNT and CDR2 as YYREEE (reference sequence). The CDR3 runs to 15 residues. V lost 4 bases to trimming and J lost 2 bases; unmatched junction nucleotides: 6. The CDR3 reads CASSGPAGDTDTQYF. DNA for the CDR3: TGTGCCAGCAGCGGCCCAGCGGGGGACACAGATACGCAGTATTTT.

There are many counts of this clonotype. The chain recombines TRBV4-3 with TRBJ2-7, with 7 bases matching TRBD2. This CDR3 comprises 12 residues. The V and J ends lost 1 base and 6 bases, in that order; junction bases with no gene match: 0. Germline values: CDR1 LGHNA, CDR2 YSLEER. The CDR3 nucleotides are TGCGCCAGCAGCCAAGGGGGGGGCGAGCAGTACTTC. This encodes CASSQGGGEQYF.

The sample holds a few counts of this clonotype. In nucleotides, the CDR3 is TGTGCCACCAGCAGAGATCTTTCGGGTGAGCAGTTCTTC. Its translation: CATSRDLSGEQFF. The chain links TRBV15 to TRBJ2-1; D is uncertain. With 0 bases removed from V and 9 bases from J, the gap between germline ends came to 9 bases. This CDR3 region has 13 residues. The germline V gene has CDR1 LNHNV and CDR2 YYDKDF (reference sequence).

The chain recombines TRBV20-1 with TRBJ1-1, with D possibly being TRBD1 (5 bases). Germline CDR1 and CDR2: DFQATT and SNEGSKA (reference sequence). V was cut by 1 base and J by 10 bases, with 13 bases left in between. CDR3 length equals 12 residues. The CDR3, as DNA: TGCAGTGCTAGAGGGGGCCTCGCCGGAGCTTTCTTT. Translated, it gives CSARGGLAGAFF.

Many counts were recorded for this clonotype. The V call is TRBV9, the J call TRBJ2-3; D unclear. Germline lookup yields CDR1 SGDLS and CDR2 YYNGEE. Trimming cost V 3 bases and J 2 bases, with 4 bases left between them. This CDR3 contains 12 residues. The CDR3 nucleotides read TGTGCCAGCAGCGACGCCACAGATACGCAGTATTTT. As protein: CASSDATDTQYF.

This clonotype was counted many times. The chain is built from TRBV7-2 and TRBJ2-2; possible D gene TRBD1, 5 bases. The V and J ends lost 8 bases and 6 bases respectively, with 13 bases between them. CDR1 SGHTA and CDR2 FQGNSA come from the germline V gene. The CDR3 consists of 13 residues. The CDR3 DNA is TGTGCCAGCTTAGTTTGGGGCCCCGGGGAGCTGTTTTTT. Translating it yields CASLVWGPGELFF. Filled out from reference TRBV7-2 and TRBJ2-2, the complete variable domain reads GAGVSQSPSNKVTEKGKDVELRCDPISGHTALYWYRQSLGQGLEFLIYFQGNSAPDKSGLPSDRFSAERTGGSVSTLTIQRTQQEDSAVYLCASLVWGPGELFFGEGSRLTVL.

This clonotype showed up many times. V and J are TRBV18 and TRBJ2-1, with no clear D. The length of the CDR3 is 15 residues. In germline, CDR1 is KGHSH, CDR2 LQKENI. Trimming took off 3 bases at V and 0 bases at J, with 9 bases between the two ends. The CDR3 DNA reads as TGTGCCAGCTCACCGATCTGGAGCTCCTACAATGAGCAGTTCTTC. This sequence encodes CASSPIWSSYNEQFF.